Given below is one T cell receptor beta chain in context. This sample stems from a study of blood T cell repertoires in COVID-19. Overall study: Spain, Italy and the United States supplied samples that represented acute and convalescent COVID-19. PBMCs, B-cell-depleted T cells, or T cells provided the cDNA or gDNA that made up the material.

V shed 1 base and J shed 15 bases, with 15 bases lying between them. Germline lookup yields CDR1 SGHVS and CDR2 FQNEAQ. CDR3 length: 13 amino acids. Per the original data handling: How many nucleated cells were present was estimated from reference gene primer amplification. Profiled with immunoSEQ multiplex PCR; TCRdb holds only in-frame clones, not every one. That table is the source of V, J and clone size, and D and trimming were worked out from the DNA. The table includes about 250,000 clones, 75% to 85% detected once. The sequence was collected from a man in his forties or fifties with active or convalescent COVID-19. The chain links TRBV7-8 to TRBJ2-2; D may be TRBD1 (5 bases). The sequenced material came from peripheral blood. The CDR3 DNA sequence: TGTGCCAGCAGCTTAGAGGGGCTCGGTAGGATGTTTTTT. It yields the protein CASSLEGLGRMFF.